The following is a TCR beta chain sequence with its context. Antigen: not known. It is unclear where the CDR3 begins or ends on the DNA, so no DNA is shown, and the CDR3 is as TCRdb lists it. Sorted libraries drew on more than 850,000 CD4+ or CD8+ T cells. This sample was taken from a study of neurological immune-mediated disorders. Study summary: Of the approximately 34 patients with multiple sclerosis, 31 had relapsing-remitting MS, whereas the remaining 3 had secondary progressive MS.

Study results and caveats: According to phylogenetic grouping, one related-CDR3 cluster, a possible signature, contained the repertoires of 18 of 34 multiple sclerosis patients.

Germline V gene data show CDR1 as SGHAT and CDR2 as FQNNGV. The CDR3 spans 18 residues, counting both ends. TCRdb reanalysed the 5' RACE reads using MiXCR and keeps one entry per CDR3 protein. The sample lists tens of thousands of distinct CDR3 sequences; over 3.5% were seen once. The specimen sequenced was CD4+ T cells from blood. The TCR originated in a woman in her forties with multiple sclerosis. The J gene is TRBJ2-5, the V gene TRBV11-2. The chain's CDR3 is CASSFYICSVRYQETQYF.